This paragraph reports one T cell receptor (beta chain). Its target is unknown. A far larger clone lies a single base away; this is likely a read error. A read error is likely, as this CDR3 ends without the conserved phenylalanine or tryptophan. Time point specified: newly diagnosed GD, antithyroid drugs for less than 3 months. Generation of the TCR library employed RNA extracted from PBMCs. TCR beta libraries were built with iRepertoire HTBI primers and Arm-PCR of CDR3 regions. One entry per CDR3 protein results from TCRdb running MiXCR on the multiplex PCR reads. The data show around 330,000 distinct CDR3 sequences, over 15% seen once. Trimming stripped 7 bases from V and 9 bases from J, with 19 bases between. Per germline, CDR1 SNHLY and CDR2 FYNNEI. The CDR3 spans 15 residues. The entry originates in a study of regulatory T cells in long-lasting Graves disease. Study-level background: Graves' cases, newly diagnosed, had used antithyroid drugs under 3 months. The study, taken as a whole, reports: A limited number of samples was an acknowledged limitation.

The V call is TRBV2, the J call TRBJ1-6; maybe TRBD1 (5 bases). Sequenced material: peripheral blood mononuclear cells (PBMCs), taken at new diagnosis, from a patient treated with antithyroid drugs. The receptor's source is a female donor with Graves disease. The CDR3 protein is CASTRGGGMSSPLHS. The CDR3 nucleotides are TGTGCCAGCACTCGGGGGGGAGGAATGAGTTCACCCCTCCACTCT.